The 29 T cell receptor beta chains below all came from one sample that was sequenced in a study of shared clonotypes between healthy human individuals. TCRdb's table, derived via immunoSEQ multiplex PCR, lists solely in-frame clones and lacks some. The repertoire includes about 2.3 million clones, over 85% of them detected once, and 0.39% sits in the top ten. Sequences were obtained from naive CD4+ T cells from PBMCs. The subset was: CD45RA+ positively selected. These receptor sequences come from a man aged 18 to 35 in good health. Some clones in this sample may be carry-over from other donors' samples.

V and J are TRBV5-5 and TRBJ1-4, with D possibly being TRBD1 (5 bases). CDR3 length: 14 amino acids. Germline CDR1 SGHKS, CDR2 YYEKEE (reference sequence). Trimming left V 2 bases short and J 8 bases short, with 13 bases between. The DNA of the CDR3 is TGTGCCAGCAGCTTAAGACAGACGGGGGAAAAACTGTTTTTT. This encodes CASSLRQTGEKLFF.

Here the CDR3 DNA reads TGCGCCAGCAGCTCCCCGGGACTAGCGGGAGAGGACGGTACGCAGTATTTT. It codes for CASSSPGLAGEDGTQYF. The chain employs TRBV5-1 and TRBJ2-3, with 14 nucleotides matching TRBD2. From germline, CDR1 is SGHRS and CDR2 YFSETQ. The CDR3 sequence is 17 residues long. V trimming: 3 bases; J trimming: 8 bases; junction bases outside the gene matches: 11. The variable domain in full, completed from reference TRBV5-1 and TRBJ2-3, reads KAGVTQTPRYLIKTRGQQVTLSCSPISGHRSVSWYQQTPGQGLQFLFEYFSETQRNKGNFPGRFSGRQFSNSRSEMNVSTLELGDSALYLCASSSPGLAGEDGTQYFGPGTRLTVL.

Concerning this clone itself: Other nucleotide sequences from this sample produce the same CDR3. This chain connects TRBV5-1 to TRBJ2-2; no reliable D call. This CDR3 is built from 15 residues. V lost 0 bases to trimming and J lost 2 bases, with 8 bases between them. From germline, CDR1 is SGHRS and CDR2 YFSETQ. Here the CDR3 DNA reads TGCGCCAGCAGCTTGGACCCAGCCAACACCGGGGAGCTGTTTTTT. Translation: CASSLDPANTGELFF.

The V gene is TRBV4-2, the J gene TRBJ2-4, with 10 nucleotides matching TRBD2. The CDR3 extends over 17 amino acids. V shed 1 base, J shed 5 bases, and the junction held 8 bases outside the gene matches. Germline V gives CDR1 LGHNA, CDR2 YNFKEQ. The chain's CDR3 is CASSQVSSGRAENIQYF. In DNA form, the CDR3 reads TGTGCCAGCAGCCAAGTGTCCAGCGGGAGGGCCGAAAACATTCAGTACTTC.

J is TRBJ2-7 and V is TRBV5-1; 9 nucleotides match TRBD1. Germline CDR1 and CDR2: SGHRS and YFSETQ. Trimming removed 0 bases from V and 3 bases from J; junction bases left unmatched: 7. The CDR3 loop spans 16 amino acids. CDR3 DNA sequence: TGCGCCAGCAGCTTGGTGTTGCTGGGACAGGGCTACGAGCAGTACTTC. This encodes CASSLVLLGQGYEQYF.

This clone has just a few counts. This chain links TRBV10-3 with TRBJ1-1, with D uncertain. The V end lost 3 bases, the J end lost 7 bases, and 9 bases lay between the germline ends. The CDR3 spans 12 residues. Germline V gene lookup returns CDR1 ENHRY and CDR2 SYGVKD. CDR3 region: CAISDPTDEAFF. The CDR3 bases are TGTGCCATCAGTGATCCAACGGATGAAGCTTTCTTT.

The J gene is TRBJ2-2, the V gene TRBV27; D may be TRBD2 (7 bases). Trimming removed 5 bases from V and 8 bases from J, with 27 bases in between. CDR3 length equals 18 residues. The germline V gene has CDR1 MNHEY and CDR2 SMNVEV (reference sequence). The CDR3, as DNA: TGTGCCAGCAGTCTAACTTCTCGGGGGGCCCTCGGCACGGGGGAGCTGTTTTTT. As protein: CASSLTSRGALGTGELFF.

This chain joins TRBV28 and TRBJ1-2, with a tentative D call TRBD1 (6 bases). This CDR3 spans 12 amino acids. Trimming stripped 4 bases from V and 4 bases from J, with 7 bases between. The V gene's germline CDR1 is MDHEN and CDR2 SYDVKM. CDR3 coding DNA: TGTGCCAGCAGTTGGGACATCTATGGCTACACCTTC. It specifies CASSWDIYGYTF.

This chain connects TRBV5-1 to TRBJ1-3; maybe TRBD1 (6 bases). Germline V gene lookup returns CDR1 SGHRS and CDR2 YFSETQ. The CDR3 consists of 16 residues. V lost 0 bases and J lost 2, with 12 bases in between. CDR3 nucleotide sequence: TGCGCCAGCAGCTTGGGAGGGGGGGCTGCTGGAAACACCATATATTTT. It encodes CASSLGGGAAGNTIYF.

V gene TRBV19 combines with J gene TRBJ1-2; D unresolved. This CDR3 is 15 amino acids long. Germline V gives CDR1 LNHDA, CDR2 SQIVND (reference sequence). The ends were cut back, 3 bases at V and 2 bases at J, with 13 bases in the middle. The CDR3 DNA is TGTGCCAGTAGTATCTGGCAGCCTGAAAACTATGGCTACACCTTC. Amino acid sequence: CASSIWQPENYGYTF.

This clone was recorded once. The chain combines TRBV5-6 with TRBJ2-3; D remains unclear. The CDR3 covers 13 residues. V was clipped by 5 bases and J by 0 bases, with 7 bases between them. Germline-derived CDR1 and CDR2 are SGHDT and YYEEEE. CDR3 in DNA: TGTGCCAGCAGACTGAGGAGCACAGATACGCAGTATTTT. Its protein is CASRLRSTDTQYF. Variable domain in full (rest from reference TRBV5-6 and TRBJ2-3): DAGVTQSPTHLIKTRGQQVTLRCSPKSGHDTVSWYQQALGQGPQFIFQYYEEEERQRGNFPDRFSGHQFPNYSSELNVNALLLGDSALYLCASRLRSTDTQYFGPGTRLTVL.

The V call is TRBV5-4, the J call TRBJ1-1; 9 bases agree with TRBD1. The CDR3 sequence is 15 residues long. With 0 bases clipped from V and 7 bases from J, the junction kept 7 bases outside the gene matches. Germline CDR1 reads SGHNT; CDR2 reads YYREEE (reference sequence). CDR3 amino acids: CASSLGQGGYGEAFF. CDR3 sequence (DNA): TGTGCCAGCAGCTTGGGACAGGGGGGGTATGGTGAAGCTTTCTTT.

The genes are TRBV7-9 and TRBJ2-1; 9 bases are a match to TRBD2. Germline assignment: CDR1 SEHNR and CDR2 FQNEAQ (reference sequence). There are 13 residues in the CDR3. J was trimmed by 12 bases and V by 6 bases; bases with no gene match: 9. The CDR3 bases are TGTGCCAGCAGTCAGAATAGCGGGAGTGGGCAGTTCTTC. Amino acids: CASSQNSGSGQFF. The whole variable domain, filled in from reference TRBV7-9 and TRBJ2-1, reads DTGVSQNPRHKITKRGQNVTFRCDPISEHNRLYWYRQTLGQGPEFLTYFQNEAQLEKSRLLSDRFSAERPKGSFSTLEIQRTEQGDSAMYLCASSQNSGSGQFFGPGTRLTVL.

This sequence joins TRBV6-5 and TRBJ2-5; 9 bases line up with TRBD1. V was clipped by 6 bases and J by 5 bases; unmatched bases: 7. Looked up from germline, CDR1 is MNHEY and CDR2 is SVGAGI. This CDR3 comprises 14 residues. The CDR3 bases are TGTGCCAGCAGCCGGGACAGGGCGATGGAGACCCAGTACTTC. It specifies CASSRDRAMETQYF.

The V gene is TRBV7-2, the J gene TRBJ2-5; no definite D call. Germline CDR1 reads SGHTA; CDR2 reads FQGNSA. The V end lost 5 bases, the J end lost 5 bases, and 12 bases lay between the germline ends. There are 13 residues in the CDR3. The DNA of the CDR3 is TGTGCCAGCAGCCTCCTCAGCGCGGAGACCCAGTACTTC. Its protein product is CASSLLSAETQYF.

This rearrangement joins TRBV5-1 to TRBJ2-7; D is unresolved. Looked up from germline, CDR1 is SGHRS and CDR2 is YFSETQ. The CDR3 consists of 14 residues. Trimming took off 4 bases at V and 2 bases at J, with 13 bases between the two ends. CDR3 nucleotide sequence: TGCGCCAGCAGCCCCGAGAGGCCGGCCTACGAGCAGTACTTC. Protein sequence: CASSPERPAYEQYF.

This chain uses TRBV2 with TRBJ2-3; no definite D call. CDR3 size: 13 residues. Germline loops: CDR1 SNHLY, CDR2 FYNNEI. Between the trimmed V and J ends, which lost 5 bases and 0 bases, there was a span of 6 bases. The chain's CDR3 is CASSPLSTDTQYF. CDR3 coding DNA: TGTGCCAGCAGTCCACTGAGCACAGATACGCAGTATTTT.

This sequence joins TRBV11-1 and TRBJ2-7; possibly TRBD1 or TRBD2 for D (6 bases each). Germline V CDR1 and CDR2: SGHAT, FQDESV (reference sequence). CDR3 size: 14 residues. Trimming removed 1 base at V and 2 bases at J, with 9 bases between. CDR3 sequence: CASSLVGGPYEQYF. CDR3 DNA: TGTGCCAGCAGCTTAGTGGGGGGCCCCTACGAGCAGTACTTC.

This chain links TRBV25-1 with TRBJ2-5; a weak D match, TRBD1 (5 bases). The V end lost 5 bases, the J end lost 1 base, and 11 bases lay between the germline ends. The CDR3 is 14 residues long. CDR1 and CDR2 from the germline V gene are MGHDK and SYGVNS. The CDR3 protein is CASSRLDSQETQYF. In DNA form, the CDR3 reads TGTGCCAGCAGTCGCTTAGACAGCCAAGAGACCCAGTACTTC.

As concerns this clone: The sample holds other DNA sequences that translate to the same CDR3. CDR3 sequence (DNA): TGCGCCAGCAGAGGACAATCCTATGGCTACACCTTC. Protein sequence: CASRGQSYGYTF. The chain has TRBV5-1 and TRBJ1-2; weak D call: TRBD1 (5 bases). Germline values: CDR1 SGHRS, CDR2 YFSETQ. The germline V and J ends were trimmed by 5 bases and 4 bases, with 9 bases remaining between them. CDR3 length: 12 residues.

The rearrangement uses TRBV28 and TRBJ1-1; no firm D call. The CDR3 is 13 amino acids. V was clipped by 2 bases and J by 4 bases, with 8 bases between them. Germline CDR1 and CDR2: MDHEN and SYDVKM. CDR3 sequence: CASSLESGTEAFF. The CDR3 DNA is TGTGCCAGCAGTTTAGAATCCGGCACTGAAGCTTTCTTT.

This CDR3 is CASSPLVGHSYNEQFF. The CDR3 DNA sequence: TGTGCCAGCAGCCCTTTGGTGGGGCACTCCTACAATGAGCAGTTCTTC. V usage is TRBV11-2 and J usage is TRBJ2-1, with D possibly being TRBD1 (5 bases). Germline V CDR1 and CDR2: SGHAT, FQNNGV. Deletions cut 5 bases from V and 0 bases from J, with 14 bases between. The CDR3 is made up of 16 amino acids.

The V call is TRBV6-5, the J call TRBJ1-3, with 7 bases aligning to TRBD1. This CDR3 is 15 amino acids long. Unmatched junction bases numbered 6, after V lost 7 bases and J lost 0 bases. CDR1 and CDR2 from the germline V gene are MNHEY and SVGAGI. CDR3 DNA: TGTGCCAGCACCCGGGACAGCAGCTCTGGAAACACCATATATTTT. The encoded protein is CASTRDSSSGNTIYF.

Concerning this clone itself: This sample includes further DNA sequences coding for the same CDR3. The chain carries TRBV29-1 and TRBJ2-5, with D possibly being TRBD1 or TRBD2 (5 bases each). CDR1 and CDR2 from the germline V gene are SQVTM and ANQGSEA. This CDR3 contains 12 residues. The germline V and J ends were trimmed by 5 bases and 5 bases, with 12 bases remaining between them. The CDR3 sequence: CSVSGGPETQYF. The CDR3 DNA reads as TGCAGCGTTTCTGGGGGACCTGAGACCCAGTACTTC.

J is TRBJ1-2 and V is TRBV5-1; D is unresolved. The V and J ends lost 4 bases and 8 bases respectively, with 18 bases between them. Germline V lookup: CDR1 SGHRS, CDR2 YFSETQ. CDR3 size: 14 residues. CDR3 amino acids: CASSKGMVLYGYTF. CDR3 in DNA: TGCGCCAGCAGCAAAGGGATGGTACTTTACGGCTACACCTTC.

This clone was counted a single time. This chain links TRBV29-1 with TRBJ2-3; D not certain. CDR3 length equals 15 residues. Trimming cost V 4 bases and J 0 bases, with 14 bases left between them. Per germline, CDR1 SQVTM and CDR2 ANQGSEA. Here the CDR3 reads CSVVELLTSTDTQYF. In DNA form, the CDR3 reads TGCAGCGTTGTTGAACTACTAACGAGCACAGATACGCAGTATTTT.

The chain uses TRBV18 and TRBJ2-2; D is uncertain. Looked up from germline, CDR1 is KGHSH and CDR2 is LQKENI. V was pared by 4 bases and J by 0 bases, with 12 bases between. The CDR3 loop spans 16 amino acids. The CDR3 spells CASSQGVASNTGELFF. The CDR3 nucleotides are TGTGCCAGCTCACAGGGTGTGGCCTCGAACACCGGGGAGCTGTTTTTT.

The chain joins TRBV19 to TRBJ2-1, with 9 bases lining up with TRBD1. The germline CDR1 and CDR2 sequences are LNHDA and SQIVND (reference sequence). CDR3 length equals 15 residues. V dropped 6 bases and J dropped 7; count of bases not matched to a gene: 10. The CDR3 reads CASRGQGLGENEQFF. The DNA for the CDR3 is TGTGCCAGTAGGGGACAGGGCTTAGGGGAGAATGAGCAGTTCTTC.

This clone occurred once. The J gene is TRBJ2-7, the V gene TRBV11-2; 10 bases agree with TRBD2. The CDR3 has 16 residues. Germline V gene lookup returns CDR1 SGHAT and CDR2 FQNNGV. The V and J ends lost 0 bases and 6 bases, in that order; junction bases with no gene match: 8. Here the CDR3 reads CASSLDMASGSFEQYF. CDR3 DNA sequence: TGTGCCAGCAGCTTAGATATGGCTAGCGGGAGTTTCGAGCAGTACTTC.